The 4 T cell receptor beta chains below were found in one sample sequenced in a study of T cell repertoires in cytomegalovirus infection. TCRdb passed the reads through MiXCR, listing each CDR3 protein once. This sample has 490,000 or so distinct CDR3 sequences, with roughly 10% found just once. The sequenced material came from PBMCs. The receptors originated from a human donor in good health (CMV status not recorded). Some clones in this sample may be carry-over from other donors' samples.

This clonotype was found many times. For the CDR3, the DNA is TGTGCCAGTGAGGTAGGCAATGAGCAGTTCTTC. Translated, it gives CASEVGNEQFF. The V and J genes are TRBV19 and TRBJ2-1; no firm D call. Trimming removed 8 bases at V and 6 bases at J, with 8 bases between. CDR1 is LNHDA and CDR2 is SQIVND in the germline V gene (reference sequence). There are 11 residues in the CDR3.

The genes are TRBV20-1 and TRBJ1-1; D may be TRBD1 (6 bases). CDR3 length: 14 residues. The germline CDR1 and CDR2 sequences are DFQATT and SNEGSKA (reference sequence). Trimming stripped 3 bases from V and 5 bases from J, with 16 bases between. The CDR3 sequence is CSASEDRWTTEAFF. The CDR3 DNA sequence: TGCAGTGCTAGCGAAGACAGGTGGACGACTGAAGCTTTCTTT.

This clonotype was seen ten or more times. This chain links TRBV28 with TRBJ2-2; the D is unclear. V was trimmed by 5 bases and J by 2 bases, leaving 21 bases between them. This CDR3 comprises 18 residues. Germline CDR1 is MDHEN and CDR2 is SYDVKM. The CDR3 DNA reads as TGTGCCAGCAGTCCATTGTATCCTCCTGACACTAACACCGGGGAGCTGTTTTTT. This translates into CASSPLYPPDTNTGELFF. Full variable domain (outside the CDR3, taken from reference TRBV28 and TRBJ2-2): DVKVTQSSRYLVKRTGEKVFLECVQDMDHENMFWYRQDPGLGLRLIYFSYDVKMKEKGDIPEGYSVSREKKERFSLILESASTNQTSMYLCASSPLYPPDTNTGELFFGEGSRLTVL.

This clonotype was counted at least ten times. The chain links TRBV7-9 to TRBJ2-3; TRBD2 aligns across 16 bases. Germline V gene lookup returns CDR1 SEHNR and CDR2 FQNEAQ (reference sequence). This CDR3 spans 20 amino acids. V lost 5 bases to trimming and J lost 1 base; unmatched junction nucleotides: 12. The CDR3 loop reads CASSPTKGLAGGQGTDTQYF. CDR3 nucleotide sequence: TGTGCCAGCAGCCCGACAAAGGGACTAGCGGGGGGGCAGGGCACAGATACGCAGTATTTT.